This TCR beta chain appears in the sequencing data of a study of T cell changes during pregnancy in multiple sclerosis. Only in-frame clones appear in the TCRdb table, and some are missing; sequencing was by immunoSEQ multiplex PCR. The sample includes some 40,000 clones, 90% to 95% seen only once; the top ten take around 0.33%. The CDR3 spans 16 residues. The germline V and J ends were trimmed by 1 base and 5 bases, with 15 bases remaining between them. In germline, CDR1 is LNHNV, CDR2 YYDKDF (reference sequence). This chain connects TRBV15 to TRBJ1-5; D is undetermined. The receptor's source is a female donor with multiple sclerosis, enrolled in a pregnancy study. The specimen comprised CD4+ T cells from peripheral blood mononuclear cells, sampled after pregnancy. Here the CDR3 reads CATSRAGQVTDQPQHF. The DNA of the CDR3 is TGTGCCACCAGCAGAGCCGGCCAGGTGACGGATCAGCCCCAGCATTTT.